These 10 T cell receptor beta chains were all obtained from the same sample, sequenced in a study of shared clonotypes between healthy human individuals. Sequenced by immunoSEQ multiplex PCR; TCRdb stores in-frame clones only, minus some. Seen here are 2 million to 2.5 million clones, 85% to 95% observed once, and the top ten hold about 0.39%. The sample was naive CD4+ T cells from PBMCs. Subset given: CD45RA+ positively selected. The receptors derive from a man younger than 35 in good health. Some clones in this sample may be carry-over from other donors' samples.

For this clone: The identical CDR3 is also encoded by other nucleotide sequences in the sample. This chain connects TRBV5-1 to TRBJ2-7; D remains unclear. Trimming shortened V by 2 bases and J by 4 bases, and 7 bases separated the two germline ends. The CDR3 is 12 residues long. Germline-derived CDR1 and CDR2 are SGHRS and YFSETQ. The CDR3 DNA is TGCGCCAGCAGCTTAGAACGGTACGAGCAGTACTTC. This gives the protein CASSLERYEQYF.

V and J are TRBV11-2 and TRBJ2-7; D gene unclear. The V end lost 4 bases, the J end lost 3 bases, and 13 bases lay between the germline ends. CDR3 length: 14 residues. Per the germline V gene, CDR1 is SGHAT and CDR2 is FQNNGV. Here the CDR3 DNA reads TGTGCCAGCAGCTCTGGCAGGATTTACTACGAGCAGTACTTC. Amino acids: CASSSGRIYYEQYF.

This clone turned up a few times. The CDR3, as DNA: TGTGCCAGCACCTCGACGGGGGAGGACACCGGGGAGCTGTTTTTT. This gives the protein CASTSTGEDTGELFF. The chain recombines TRBV6-7 with TRBJ2-2; a possible D gene is TRBD2 (6 bases). TRBV6-7 is an ORF; its function is uncertain. The CDR3 length is 15 residues. The germline V and J ends were trimmed by 7 bases and 3 bases, with 15 bases remaining between them.

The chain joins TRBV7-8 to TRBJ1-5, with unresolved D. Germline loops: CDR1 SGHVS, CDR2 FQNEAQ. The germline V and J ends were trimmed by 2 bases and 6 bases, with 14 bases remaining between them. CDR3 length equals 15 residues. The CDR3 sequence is CASSLLAAGSQPQHF. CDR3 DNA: TGTGCCAGCAGCTTATTGGCCGCTGGGAGTCAGCCCCAGCATTTT.

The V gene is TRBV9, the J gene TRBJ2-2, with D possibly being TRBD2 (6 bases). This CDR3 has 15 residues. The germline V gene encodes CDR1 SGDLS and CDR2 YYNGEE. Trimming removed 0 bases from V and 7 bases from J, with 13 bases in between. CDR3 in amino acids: CASSVVGTSFGELFF. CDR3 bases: TGTGCCAGCAGCGTAGTAGGGACTTCTTTCGGGGAGCTGTTTTTT.

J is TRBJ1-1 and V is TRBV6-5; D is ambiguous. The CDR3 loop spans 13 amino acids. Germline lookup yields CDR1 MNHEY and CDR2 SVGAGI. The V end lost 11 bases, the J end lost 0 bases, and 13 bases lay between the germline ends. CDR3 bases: TGTGCCTCAATCGGGATGATGAACACTGAAGCTTTCTTT. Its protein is CASIGMMNTEAFF.

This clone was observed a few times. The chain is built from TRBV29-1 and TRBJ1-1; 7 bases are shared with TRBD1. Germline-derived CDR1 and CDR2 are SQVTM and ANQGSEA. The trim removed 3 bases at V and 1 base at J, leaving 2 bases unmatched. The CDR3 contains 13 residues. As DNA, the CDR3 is TGCAGCGTTGACGGGACAGCGAACACTGAAGCTTTCTTT. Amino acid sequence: CSVDGTANTEAFF.

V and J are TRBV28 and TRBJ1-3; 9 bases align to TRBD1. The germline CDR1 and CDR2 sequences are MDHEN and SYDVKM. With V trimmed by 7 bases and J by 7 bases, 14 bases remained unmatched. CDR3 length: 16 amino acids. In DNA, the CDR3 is TGTGCCAGCATGGGCCCCGGGACAGGGAGGTTCAACACCATATATTTT. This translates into CASMGPGTGRFNTIYF.

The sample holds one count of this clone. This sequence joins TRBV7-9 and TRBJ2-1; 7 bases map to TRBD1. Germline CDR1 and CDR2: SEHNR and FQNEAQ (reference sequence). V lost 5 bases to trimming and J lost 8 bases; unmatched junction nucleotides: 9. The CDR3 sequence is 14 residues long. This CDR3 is CASSTRQGIDEQFF. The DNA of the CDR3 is TGTGCCAGCAGCACCCGACAGGGAATCGATGAGCAGTTCTTC.

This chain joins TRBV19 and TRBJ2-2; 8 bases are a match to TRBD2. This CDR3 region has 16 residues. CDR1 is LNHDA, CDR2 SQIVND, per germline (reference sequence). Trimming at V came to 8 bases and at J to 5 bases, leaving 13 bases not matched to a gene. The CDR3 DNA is TGTGCCAGTTCCGGGAGGGGCAGGGCGGGTACCGGGGAGCTGTTTTTT. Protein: CASSGRGRAGTGELFF.